The rows below give T cell receptor beta chains drawn from one sample of a study of T cells in Graves' hyperthyroidism and ophthalmopathy. TCRdb fed the multiplex PCR reads into MiXCR, producing one record per CDR3 protein. The sample consists of roughly 750,000 distinct CDR3 sequences, over 15% of them appearing once. Input material: blood. The receptors here all came from a man aged 18 to 30 with Graves' hyperthyroidism. The CDR3 runs from the conserved cysteine through the conserved F or W. A D gene is named only where the DNA matches it firmly. Some rows have no size entry. The others give once, few or many, or a class for an expanded clone.

D: .
J: TRBJ2-2
size: .
V: TRBV20-1
DNA: TGCAGTGCTAGGGAGGAGGGCCCCGACACCGGGGAGCTGTTTTTT
CDR3: CSAREEGPDTGELFF

D: TRBD1
J: TRBJ2-7
size: .
V: TRBV18
DNA: TGTGCCAGCTCACCTCCGGGACAGGGAGACTACGAGCAGTACTTC
CDR3: CASSPPGQGDYEQYF

D: TRBD1
J: TRBJ1-6
size: few
V: TRBV10-3
DNA: TGTGCCATCAGTGAACGGCTACAGGGGGCTAATTCACCCCTCCACTTT
CDR3: CAISERLQGANSPLHF

D: .
J: TRBJ1-4
size: few
V: TRBV18
DNA: TGTGCCAGCTCACCATTCGGGGTCGGGGAAAAACTGTTTTTT
CDR3: CASSPFGVGEKLFF

D: TRBD2
J: TRBJ2-7
size: .
V: TRBV20-1
DNA: TGCAGTGCTAGAGTCCCACGACTAGCCGCCTACGAGCAGTACTTC
CDR3: CSARVPRLAAYEQYF

D: TRBD1
J: TRBJ2-7
size: many
V: TRBV6-1
DNA: TGTGCCAGCGGACGGGGACAGGGCAACCACGAGCAGTACTTC
CDR3: CASGRGQGNHEQYF

D: .
J: TRBJ2-7
size: .
V: TRBV27
DNA: TGTGCCAGCAGTTCGAGGGGGGCCTTCTACGAGCAGTACTTC
CDR3: CASSSRGAFYEQYF

D: TRBD2
J: TRBJ2-3
size: few
V: TRBV10-3
DNA: TGTGCCATCAGTGGGAGACTAGCGGGAGGGATTAGCACAGATACGCAGTATTTT
CDR3: CAISGRLAGGISTDTQYF

D: .
J: TRBJ2-5
size: many
V: TRBV12-3/TRBV12-4
DNA: TGTGCCAGCAGTCCAGAGGCAGTAATCCAAGAGACCCAGTACTTC
CDR3: CASSPEAVIQETQYF

D: TRBD1
J: TRBJ2-3
size: .
V: TRBV20-1
DNA: TGCAGTGCTAGAGATTCCGGGACAGGGGTCCTAGCGGGCGGCACAGATACGCAGTATTTT
CDR3: CSARDSGTGVLAGGTDTQYF

D: .
J: TRBJ2-2
size: few
V: TRBV7-9
DNA: TGTGCCAGCAGCTTAGGAAGCTGGTATAACACCGGGGAGCTGTTTTTT
CDR3: CASSLGSWYNTGELFF

D: .
J: TRBJ1-4
size: .
V: TRBV19
DNA: TGTGCCAGTAGTATAGGGGGACAAGGACATGAAAAACTGTTTTTT
CDR3: CASSIGGQGHEKLFF

D: TRBD1
J: TRBJ2-3
size: .
V: TRBV6-1
DNA: TGTGCATTCGGGACAGGGGCGACAGATACGCAGTATTTT
CDR3: CAFGTGATDTQYF

D: .
J: TRBJ2-5
size: .
V: TRBV20-1
DNA: TGCAGTGCTACTAGACAGGCCCAAGAGACCCAGTACTTC
CDR3: CSATRQAQETQYF

D: TRBD1
J: TRBJ1-5
size: many
V: TRBV12-3/TRBV12-4
DNA: TGTGCCAGCATCCGACAGGGGATCGATCAGCCCCAGCATTTT
CDR3: CASIRQGIDQPQHF

D: TRBD1
J: TRBJ1-1
size: .
V: TRBV30
DNA: TGTGCCTGGAGGAGGGGGACAGGGAGGTTGCGGGACGGCACTGAAGCTTTCTTT
CDR3: CAWRRGTGRLRDGTEAFF

D: .
J: TRBJ2-4
size: many
V: TRBV7-8
DNA: TGTGCCAGCAGCGATCAGGGGCTCAGGGACATTCAGTACTTC
CDR3: CASSDQGLRDIQYF

D: .
J: TRBJ2-5
size: once
V: TRBV6-1
DNA: TGTGCCCCGGGACAAGGGGCTTTGGAGACCCAGTACTTC
CDR3: CAPGQGALETQYF

D: TRBD2
J: TRBJ2-3
size: .
V: TRBV6-2/TRBV6-3
DNA: TGTGCCAGCTCCGTGGCTAGCGGGAGTATAAATACGCAGTATTTT
CDR3: CASSVASGSINTQYF

D: TRBD2
J: TRBJ2-7
size: few
V: TRBV28
DNA: TGTGCCAGCAGTCAAATAAAAGCGGGAGGGTCGCACGAGCAGTACTTC
CDR3: CASSQIKAGGSHEQYF

D: .
J: TRBJ2-7
size: many
V: TRBV5-1
DNA: TGCGCCAGCAGCTTGGGGGTCGAATATGGTTTCTACGAGCAGTACTTC
CDR3: CASSLGVEYGFYEQYF

D: .
J: TRBJ2-7
size: many
V: TRBV12-3/TRBV12-4
DNA: TGTGCCAGCAGTTTATTGGGGAGAAGCGAGCAGTACTTC
CDR3: CASSLLGRSEQYF

D: .
J: TRBJ1-2
size: many
V: TRBV11-3
DNA: TGTGCCAGCAGGCGGGACACGAGTGGAGGCTACACCTTC
CDR3: CASRRDTSGGYTF

D: .
J: TRBJ2-1
size: few
V: TRBV30
DNA: TGTGCCTGGAGTGTCGGATTGGGGTACAATGAGCAGTTCTTC
CDR3: CAWSVGLGYNEQFF

D: TRBD1
J: TRBJ2-7
size: few
V: TRBV28
DNA: TGTGCCAGCTTCAGGGGGCGAGGCGAGCAGTACTTC
CDR3: CASFRGRGEQYF

D: .
J: TRBJ2-1
size: many
V: TRBV5-1
DNA: TGCGCCAGCAGCATAGGGACGACCAATGAGCAGTTCTTC
CDR3: CASSIGTTNEQFF

D: .
J: TRBJ2-7
size: few
V: TRBV7-9
DNA: TGTGCCAGCAGCGACCCTTCCAGGGCTACCAACTACGAGCAGTACTTC
CDR3: CASSDPSRATNYEQYF

D: TRBD1
J: TRBJ1-5
size: many
V: TRBV12-5
DNA: TGTGCTAGTGGCTCGGGACAGCCCAATCAGCCCCAGCATTTT
CDR3: CASGSGQPNQPQHF

D: .
J: TRBJ1-2
size: few
V: TRBV4-1
DNA: TGCGCCAGCAGCCAAGCTTCAGGGGATGGCTACACCTTC
CDR3: CASSQASGDGYTF

D: TRBD1
J: TRBJ2-7
size: many
V: TRBV27
DNA: TGTGCCAGCAGTTTATATGCGGGGACAGGGCAAGAGCAGTACTTC
CDR3: CASSLYAGTGQEQYF

D: TRBD1
J: TRBJ1-5
size: many
V: TRBV28
DNA: TGTGCCAGCACTTCGCCCCAGGGGGCGGGACAGCCCCAGCATTTT
CDR3: CASTSPQGAGQPQHF

D: .
J: TRBJ2-3
size: few
V: TRBV7-2
DNA: TGTGCCAGCAACAAGGACGGTCCGGCTCGTTGGGGGGATACGCAGTATTTT
CDR3: CASNKDGPARWGDTQYF

D: .
J: TRBJ2-1
size: .
V: TRBV30
DNA: TGTGCCTGGGGGCTACCATACAATGAGCAGTTCTTC
CDR3: CAWGLPYNEQFF

D: .
J: TRBJ2-1
size: many
V: TRBV20-1
DNA: TGCAGTGTCCGAGCCTACAATGAGCAGTTCTTC
CDR3: CSVRAYNEQFF

D: .
J: TRBJ1-6
size: .
V: TRBV20-1
DNA: TGCAGTGCTAGCTCAGGGGTGGGGTATAATTCACCCCTCCACTTT
CDR3: CSASSGVGYNSPLHF

D: TRBD1
J: TRBJ2-2
size: .
V: TRBV12-3/TRBV12-4
DNA: TGTGCCAGCAGTCCCATGGACAGGGGGTCCGGGGAGCTGTTTTTT
CDR3: CASSPMDRGSGELFF

D: TRBD2
J: TRBJ2-2
size: .
V: TRBV9
DNA: TGTGCCAGCAGTGCCGGGACTAGCGGGCGAAACACCGGGGAGCTGTTTTTT
CDR3: CASSAGTSGRNTGELFF

D: .
J: TRBJ1-2
size: .
V: TRBV30
DNA: TGTGCCTGGAGTGTGAAGGGAACCTATGGCTACACCTTC
CDR3: CAWSVKGTYGYTF

D: .
J: TRBJ2-3
size: few
V: TRBV6-2/TRBV6-3
DNA: TGTGCCAGCAGTTACTCGTTCCTGACAGATACGCAGTATTTT
CDR3: CASSYSFLTDTQYF

D: .
J: TRBJ2-1
size: many
V: TRBV2
DNA: TGTGCCAGCAGTGGGGGGCTGTTCCAGTTCTTC
CDR3: CASSGGLFQFF

D: .
J: TRBJ1-5
size: few
V: TRBV12-3/TRBV12-4
DNA: TGTGCCAGCAGTTTATGGCCTCAGCCCCAGCATTTT
CDR3: CASSLWPQPQHF

D: .
J: TRBJ1-5
size: few
V: TRBV18
DNA: TGTGCCAGCTCACCGGGAGTAATTCAGCCCCAGCATTTT
CDR3: CASSPGVIQPQHF

D: TRBD2
J: TRBJ2-7
size: many
V: TRBV11-2
DNA: TGTGCCAGCAGACCCGGGACTAGGGCTTGGGAGCAGTACTTC
CDR3: CASRPGTRAWEQYF

D: .
J: TRBJ2-2
size: many
V: TRBV28
DNA: TGTGCCAGCAGCACTCTTATCCGGACTATCAACACCGGGGAGCTGTTTTTT
CDR3: CASSTLIRTINTGELFF

D: .
J: TRBJ2-7
size: many
V: TRBV20-1
DNA: TGCAGTGCTACCCGGGCCCCCACACACGAGCAGTACTTC
CDR3: CSATRAPTHEQYF

D: TRBD2
J: TRBJ2-5
size: few
V: TRBV6-1
DNA: TGTGCCAGCAGAGGACTAGCGGGAGTCTCTGAGACCCAGTACTTC
CDR3: CASRGLAGVSETQYF

D: TRBD2
J: TRBJ2-1
size: many
V: TRBV12-3/TRBV12-4
DNA: TGTGCCAGCAGTTCGCAGGTAGCGGGAGCCCCCTACAATGAGCAGTTCTTC
CDR3: CASSSQVAGAPYNEQFF

D: .
J: TRBJ2-3
size: few
V: TRBV3-1
DNA: TGTGCCAGCAGCCAAGAGTTGGAGGGCGGCACAGATACGCAGTATTTT
CDR3: CASSQELEGGTDTQYF

D: .
J: TRBJ2-5
size: many
V: TRBV6-2/TRBV6-3
DNA: TGTGCCAGCAGTTACCTGACCCGGGAAGGGGAGACCCAGTACTTC
CDR3: CASSYLTREGETQYF

D: TRBD1
J: TRBJ2-1
size: many
V: TRBV6-1
DNA: TGTGCCAGCAGTGGCCGGGACAGAACCTACAATGAGCAGTTCTTC
CDR3: CASSGRDRTYNEQFF

D: .
J: TRBJ1-6
size: .
V: TRBV20-1
DNA: TGCAGTGCTAGAGCGGGAGGGAATGACAATTCACCCCTCCACTTT
CDR3: CSARAGGNDNSPLHF

D: .
J: TRBJ2-7
size: many
V: TRBV5-5
DNA: TGTGCCAGCAGCTCCAACCCTATGACTTCCTACGAGCAGTACTTC
CDR3: CASSSNPMTSYEQYF

D: TRBD1
J: TRBJ1-2
size: few
V: TRBV7-2
DNA: TGTGCCAGCAGCTTAACAGGGGCCCCTAACTATGGCTACACCTTC
CDR3: CASSLTGAPNYGYTF

D: .
J: TRBJ1-3
size: few
V: TRBV6-5
DNA: TGTGCCAGCGCCGTAGGAAACACCATATATTTT
CDR3: CASAVGNTIYF

D: .
J: TRBJ2-5
size: .
V: TRBV18
DNA: TGTGCCAGCTCATCCTTTGAGACACAAGAGACCCTGTACTTC
CDR3: CASSSFETQETLYF